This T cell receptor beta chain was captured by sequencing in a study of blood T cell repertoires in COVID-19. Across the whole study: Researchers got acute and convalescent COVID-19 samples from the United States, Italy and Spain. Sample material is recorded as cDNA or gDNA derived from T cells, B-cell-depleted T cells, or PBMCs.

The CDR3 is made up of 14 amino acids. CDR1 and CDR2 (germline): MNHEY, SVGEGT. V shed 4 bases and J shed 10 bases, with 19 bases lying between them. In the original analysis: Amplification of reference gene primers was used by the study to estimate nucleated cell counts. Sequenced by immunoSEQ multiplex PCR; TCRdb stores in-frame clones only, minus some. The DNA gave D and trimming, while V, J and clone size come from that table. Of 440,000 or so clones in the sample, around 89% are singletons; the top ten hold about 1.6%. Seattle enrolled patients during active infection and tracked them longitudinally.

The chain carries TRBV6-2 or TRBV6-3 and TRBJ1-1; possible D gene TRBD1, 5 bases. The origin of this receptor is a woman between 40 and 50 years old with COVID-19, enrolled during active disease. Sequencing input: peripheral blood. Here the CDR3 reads CASSSLTGGRGAFF. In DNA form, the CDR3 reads TGTGCCAGCAGTTCATTGACGGGGGGGAGGGGAGCTTTCTTT.